The 25 T cell receptor beta chains presented below share a single source sample, sequenced in a study of blood T cell repertoires in COVID-19. Sequencing was performed with immunoSEQ multiplex PCR; in TCRdb, only in-frame clones are kept and a portion is missing. The sample carries 70,000 to 95,000 clones, 85% to 95% recorded once. Sequenced input: peripheral blood. These receptor sequences come from an older woman with active COVID-19.

The rearrangement links TRBV2 to TRBJ1-2, with 7 bases that match TRBD1. Germline V gene data show CDR1 as SNHLY and CDR2 as FYNNEI. The ends lost 5 bases at V and 5 bases at J; junction bases unmatched: 8. This CDR3 has 14 amino acids. As DNA, the CDR3 is TGTGCCAGCAGTCGGGACAGCTTTCCTTATGGCTACACCTTC. It specifies CASSRDSFPYGYTF.

This chain joins TRBV2 and TRBJ1-4; 7 bases are shared with TRBD1. Germline values: CDR1 SNHLY, CDR2 FYNNEI. The CDR3 has 16 residues. V was clipped by 3 bases and J by 8 bases; unmatched bases: 12. CDR3 protein: CASSDETRGLGEKLFF. CDR3 bases: TGTGCCAGCAGTGATGAGACGAGGGGGCTGGGAGAAAAACTGTTTTTT.

The chain joins TRBV4-3 to TRBJ2-1; TRBD1 agrees at 10 bases. The CDR3 extends over 15 amino acids. Germline loops: CDR1 LGHNA, CDR2 YSLEER. The junction had 8 bases not matched to a gene; V was cut back by 4 bases and J by 8 bases. CDR3 nucleotides: TGCGCCAGCAGCCGAGGGACAGGGGCCCAGCATGAGCAGTTCTTC. Translation: CASSRGTGAQHEQFF.

The V and J genes are TRBV28 and TRBJ1-1; 8 bases fit TRBD1. V dropped 10 bases and J dropped 0; count of bases not matched to a gene: 4. The CDR3 sequence is 13 residues long. Germline V lookup: CDR1 MDHEN, CDR2 SYDVKM. CDR3: CATWTGMNTEAFF. The CDR3 nucleotides read TGTGCCACCTGGACAGGGATGAACACTGAAGCTTTCTTT.

This chain connects TRBV18 to TRBJ2-7, with 9 bases fitting TRBD1. The trim removed 0 bases at V and 2 bases at J, leaving 2 bases unmatched. This CDR3 has 15 amino acids. Germline V gene data show CDR1 as KGHSH and CDR2 as LQKENI. DNA of the CDR3: TGTGCCAGCTCACCACCGGGACAGGGACCCTACGAGCAGTACTTC. It is translated as CASSPPGQGPYEQYF.

The chain combines TRBV18 with TRBJ1-1, with a tentative D call TRBD1 (6 bases). CDR1 and CDR2 (germline): KGHSH, LQKENI. This CDR3 spans 15 amino acids. Trimming stripped 6 bases from V and 5 bases from J, with 19 bases between. The CDR3 region is CASSQQSGDRTEAFF. CDR3 DNA sequence: TGTGCCAGCTCCCAACAGTCAGGGGATCGGACTGAAGCTTTCTTT.

The rearrangement links TRBV5-6 to TRBJ2-1, with 7 bases aligning to TRBD2. With V trimmed by 4 bases and J by 0 bases, 4 bases remained unmatched. The CDR3 extends over 15 amino acids. The germline CDR1 and CDR2 sequences are SGHDT and YYEEEE. CDR3 in DNA: TGTGCCAGCAGCCTAGCGGAACGCTCCTACAATGAGCAGTTCTTC. Amino acids: CASSLAERSYNEQFF.

The V call is TRBV9, the J call TRBJ2-3; 12 nucleotides align to TRBD2. After removal of 2 bases from V and 3 bases from J, the junction contained 16 bases not matched to a gene. This CDR3 has 20 amino acids. In germline, CDR1 is SGDLS, CDR2 YYNGEE. The CDR3 spells CASSVYHGPKLAGGTDTQYF. The DNA of the CDR3 is TGTGCCAGCAGCGTTTATCACGGCCCGAAACTAGCGGGAGGAACAGATACGCAGTATTTT.

V usage is TRBV28 and J usage is TRBJ2-7; TRBD1 is a possible D gene (6 bases). The CDR3 length is 15 residues. Germline V CDR1 and CDR2: MDHEN, SYDVKM. Trimming stripped 6 bases from V and 4 bases from J, with 19 bases between. CDR3 in DNA: TGTGCCAGCAGAGCTCCGGGACAAAGTCAATACGAGCAGTACTTC. Amino acids: CASRAPGQSQYEQYF.

The chain recombines TRBV11-2 with TRBJ1-1; tentative D call: TRBD1 (6 bases). CDR3 length: 14 residues. Germline V CDR1 and CDR2: SGHAT, FQNNGV. V was shortened by 5 bases and J by 4 bases, with 14 bases between the two germline ends. Here the CDR3 DNA reads TGTGCCAGCAGCCCAGAGGGCAGGGGCACTGAAGCTTTCTTT. Protein sequence: CASSPEGRGTEAFF.

This chain uses TRBV28 with TRBJ1-2, with 7 positions matching TRBD1. This CDR3 spans 16 amino acids. Germline V gene data show CDR1 as MDHEN and CDR2 as SYDVKM. V was pared by 2 bases and J by 0 bases, with 6 bases of the junction left unmatched. CDR3 sequence reads: CASSLIDGTANYGYTF. CDR3 nucleotides: TGTGCCAGCAGTTTAATCGATGGGACAGCTAACTATGGCTACACCTTC.

V gene TRBV5-1 combines with J gene TRBJ2-2, with TRBD1 identical over 8 bases. The ends lost 0 bases at V and 4 bases at J; junction bases unmatched: 11. The CDR3 extends over 18 amino acids. The germline gives CDR1 SGHRS, CDR2 YFSETQ. The CDR3, as DNA: TGCGCCAGCAGCTTGGCCCCGACAGGGGCCTTCGCCACCGGGGAGCTGTTTTTT. Translation: CASSLAPTGAFATGELFF.

V usage is TRBV2 and J usage is TRBJ1-2; D uncertain. V was shortened by 7 bases and J by 1 base, with 13 bases between the two germline ends. The CDR3 length is 14 residues. Germline V gene data show CDR1 as SNHLY and CDR2 as FYNNEI. The CDR3 reads CASISPRGNYGYTF. DNA of the CDR3: TGTGCCAGCATCAGCCCTCGGGGTAACTATGGCTACACCTTC.

This chain uses TRBV18 with TRBJ2-5, with TRBD1 identical over 11 bases. Per the germline V gene, CDR1 is KGHSH and CDR2 is LQKENI. The CDR3 totals 16 residues. V dropped 3 bases and J dropped 4; count of bases not matched to a gene: 7. Written as DNA, the CDR3 is TGTGCCAGCTCACCTCGACCGGGACAGGGGGGAGAGACCCAGTACTTC. This codes for CASSPRPGQGGETQYF.

This clone showed up just a few times. This chain connects TRBV12-3 or TRBV12-4 to TRBJ2-2; D remains ambiguous. CDR3 length equals 12 residues. V shed 4 bases and J shed 9 bases, with 9 bases lying between them. The CDR3 loop reads CASSSSERELFF. The DNA of the CDR3 is TGTGCCAGCAGTTCCTCGGAGAGGGAGCTGTTTTTT.

The chain carries TRBV7-9 and TRBJ1-1; 7 positions match TRBD1. V lost 5 bases to trimming and J lost 7 bases; unmatched junction nucleotides: 7. Germline V gives CDR1 SEHNR, CDR2 FQNEAQ (reference sequence). The CDR3 extends over 13 amino acids. In DNA form, the CDR3 reads TGTGCCAGCAGCCCCGGAGGGGGCGGTGAAGCTTTCTTT. This codes for CASSPGGGGEAFF.

The V and J genes are TRBV28 and TRBJ2-1; tentative D call: TRBD2 (5 bases). Trimming shortened V by 8 bases and J by 4 bases, and 12 bases separated the two germline ends. Germline CDR1 MDHEN, CDR2 SYDVKM. The length of the CDR3 is 13 residues. Here the CDR3 reads CASDSVAYNEQFF. The CDR3 DNA sequence: TGTGCCAGCGACTCGGTAGCGTACAATGAGCAGTTCTTC.

The V gene is TRBV18, the J gene TRBJ2-5; 8 positions agree with TRBD2. The CDR3 is made up of 13 amino acids. V trimming: 9 bases; J trimming: 5 bases; junction bases outside the gene matches: 8. Germline-derived CDR1 and CDR2 are KGHSH and LQKENI. The chain's CDR3 is CASTAGEGETQYF. Written as DNA, the CDR3 is TGTGCCAGTACAGCGGGAGAGGGGGAGACCCAGTACTTC.

The chain uses TRBV30 and TRBJ1-2; 9 positions match TRBD1. Germline CDR1 and CDR2: GTSNPN and SVGIG (reference sequence). The CDR3 has 13 residues. The ends lost 5 bases at V and 8 bases at J; junction bases unmatched: 9. Written as DNA, the CDR3 is TGTGCCTGGGGGACAGGGAGGCCTTTCGGCTACACCTTC. The encoded protein is CAWGTGRPFGYTF.

For the CDR3, the DNA is TGTGCCAGCAGTGGAACCGGACAGATCTACGAGCAGTACTTC. Residues: CASSGTGQIYEQYF. This chain uses TRBV2 with TRBJ2-7; the D gene is possibly TRBD1 (6 bases). This CDR3 is built from 14 residues. Trimming shortened V by 4 bases and J by 3 bases, and 13 bases separated the two germline ends. Germline V gives CDR1 SNHLY, CDR2 FYNNEI.

The chain links TRBV30 to TRBJ1-2; TRBD1 matches 8 bases. The CDR3 is made up of 13 amino acids. V gave up 5 bases and J gave up 5 bases; unmatched junction bases: 7. Germline assignment: CDR1 GTSNPN and CDR2 SVGIG (reference sequence). CDR3 nucleotides: TGTGCCTGGGATCGGACAGGGAAGTATGGCTACACCTTC. This encodes CAWDRTGKYGYTF.

This clone has only a few counts. The chain employs TRBV7-9 and TRBJ1-1, with D perhaps TRBD1 (5 bases). V dropped 1 base and J dropped 2 bases, with 17 bases sitting between them. The germline V gene has CDR1 SEHNR and CDR2 FQNEAQ (reference sequence). CDR3 size: 17 residues. CDR3 coding DNA: TGTGCCAGCAGCTTAGTGGTCCAGACAGCCGGAAACACTGAAGCTTTCTTT. Translation gives CASSLVVQTAGNTEAFF.

The J gene is TRBJ2-1, the V gene TRBV14; possibly TRBD1 for D (7 bases). The CDR3 length is 18 residues. Germline V CDR1 and CDR2: SGHDN, FVKESK. V lost 2 bases and J lost 5, with 22 bases in between. CDR3 sequence: CASSQILRGARNNNEQFF. CDR3 bases: TGTGCCAGCAGCCAAATACTCAGGGGGGCAAGAAATAACAATGAGCAGTTCTTC.

V gene TRBV7-2 combines with J gene TRBJ2-3, with 13 bases lining up with TRBD2. From germline, CDR1 is SGHTA and CDR2 FQGNSA. V was clipped by 5 bases and J by 4 bases; unmatched bases: 3. The CDR3 length is 15 residues. The chain's CDR3 is CASSRGLAGSDTQYF. The DNA of the CDR3 is TGTGCCAGCAGCCGGGGACTAGCGGGATCAGATACGCAGTATTTT.

This sequence joins TRBV7-2 and TRBJ2-3, with a weak D call TRBD2 (6 bases). The CDR3 consists of 16 residues. Trimming cost V 4 bases and J 2 bases, with 16 bases left between them. Germline V gives CDR1 SGHTA, CDR2 FQGNSA. The CDR3 sequence is CASSSPRDSYTDTQYF. CDR3 bases: TGTGCCAGCAGCTCACCCCGGGACTCGTACACAGATACGCAGTATTTT.